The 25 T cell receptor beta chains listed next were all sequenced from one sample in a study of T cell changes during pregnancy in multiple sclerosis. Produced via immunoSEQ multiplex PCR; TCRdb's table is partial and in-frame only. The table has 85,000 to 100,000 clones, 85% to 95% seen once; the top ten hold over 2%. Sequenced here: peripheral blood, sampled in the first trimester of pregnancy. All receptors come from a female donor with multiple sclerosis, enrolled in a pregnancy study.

The CDR3 loop is CASSRTGGFPNEKLFF. CDR3 DNA sequence: TGTGCCAGCAGTCGGACAGGGGGCTTCCCCAACGAAAAACTGTTTTTT. The chain couples TRBV27 to TRBJ1-4; 11 positions agree with TRBD1. V was pared by 5 bases and J by 8 bases, with 10 bases of the junction left unmatched. The CDR3 extends over 16 amino acids. Germline CDR1 and CDR2: MNHEY and SMNVEV (reference sequence).

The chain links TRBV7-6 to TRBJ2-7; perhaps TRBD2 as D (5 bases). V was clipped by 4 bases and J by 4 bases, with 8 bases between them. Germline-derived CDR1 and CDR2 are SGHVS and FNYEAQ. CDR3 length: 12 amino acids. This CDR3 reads CASSSGNYEQYF. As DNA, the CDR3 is TGTGCCAGCAGCTCGGGAAATTACGAGCAGTACTTC.

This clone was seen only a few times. CDR3 coding DNA: TGTGCCAGCAGTTTAATGGGACAGTCGGGGTATAGCAATCAGCCCCAGCATTTT. It specifies CASSLMGQSGYSNQPQHF. The gene calls are TRBV27 and TRBJ1-5; 7 nucleotides align to TRBD1. Germline V CDR1 and CDR2: MNHEY, SMNVEV (reference sequence). The V segment lost 2 bases and the J segment 0 bases; nucleotides outside the gene matches: 10. The CDR3 is made up of 18 amino acids.

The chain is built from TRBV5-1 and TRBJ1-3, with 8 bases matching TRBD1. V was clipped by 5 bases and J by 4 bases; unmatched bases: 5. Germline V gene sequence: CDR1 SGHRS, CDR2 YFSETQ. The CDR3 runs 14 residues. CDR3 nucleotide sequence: TGCGCCAGCAGATCGGCAGGGGGCGGAAACACCATATATTTT. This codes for CASRSAGGGNTIYF.

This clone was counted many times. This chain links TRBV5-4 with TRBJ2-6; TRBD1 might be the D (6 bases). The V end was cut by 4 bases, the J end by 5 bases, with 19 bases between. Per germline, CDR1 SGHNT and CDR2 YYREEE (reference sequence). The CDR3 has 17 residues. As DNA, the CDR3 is TGTGCCAGCAGCGTAACTATGACAGGCCAGAGGGCCAACGTCCTGACTTTC. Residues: CASSVTMTGQRANVLTF.

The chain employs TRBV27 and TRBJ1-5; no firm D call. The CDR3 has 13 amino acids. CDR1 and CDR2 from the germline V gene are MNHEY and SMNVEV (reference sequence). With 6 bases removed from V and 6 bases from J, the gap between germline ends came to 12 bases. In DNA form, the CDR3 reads TGTGCCAGCAGAGGTAACCGGGGTCAGCCCCAGCATTTT. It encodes CASRGNRGQPQHF.

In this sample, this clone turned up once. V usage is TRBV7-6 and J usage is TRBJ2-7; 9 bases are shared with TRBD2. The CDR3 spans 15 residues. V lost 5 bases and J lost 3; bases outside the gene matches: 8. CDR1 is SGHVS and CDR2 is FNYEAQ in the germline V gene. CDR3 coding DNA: TGTGCCAGCAGCCCCCTCGTAGCGGGGGACTACGAGCAGTACTTC. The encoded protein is CASSPLVAGDYEQYF.

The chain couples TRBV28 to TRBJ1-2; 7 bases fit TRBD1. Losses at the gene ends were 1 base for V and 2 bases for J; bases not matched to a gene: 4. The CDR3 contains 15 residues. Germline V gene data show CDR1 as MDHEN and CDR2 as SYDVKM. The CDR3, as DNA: TGTGCCAGCAGTTTATCGACAGGGATAAACTATGGCTACACCTTC. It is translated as CASSLSTGINYGYTF.

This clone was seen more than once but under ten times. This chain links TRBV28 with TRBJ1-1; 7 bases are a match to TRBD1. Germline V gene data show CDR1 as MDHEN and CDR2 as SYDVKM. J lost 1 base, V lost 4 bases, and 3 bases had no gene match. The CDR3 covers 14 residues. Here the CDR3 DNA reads TGTGCCAGCAGTTCCCGGACAGGGAACACTGAAGCTTTCTTT. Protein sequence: CASSSRTGNTEAFF.

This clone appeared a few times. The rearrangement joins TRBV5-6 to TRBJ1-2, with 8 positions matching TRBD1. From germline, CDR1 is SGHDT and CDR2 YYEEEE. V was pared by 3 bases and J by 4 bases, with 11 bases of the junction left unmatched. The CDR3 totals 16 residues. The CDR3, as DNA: TGTGCCAGCAGCTGGGAGGACAGGGAGTTTGGCTATGGCTACACCTTC. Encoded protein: CASSWEDREFGYGYTF.

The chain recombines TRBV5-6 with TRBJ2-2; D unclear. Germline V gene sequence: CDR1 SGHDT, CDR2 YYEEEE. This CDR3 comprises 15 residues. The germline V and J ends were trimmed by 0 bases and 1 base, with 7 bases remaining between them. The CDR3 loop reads CASSLVTENTGELFF. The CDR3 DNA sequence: TGTGCCAGCAGCTTGGTCACAGAGAACACCGGGGAGCTGTTTTTT.

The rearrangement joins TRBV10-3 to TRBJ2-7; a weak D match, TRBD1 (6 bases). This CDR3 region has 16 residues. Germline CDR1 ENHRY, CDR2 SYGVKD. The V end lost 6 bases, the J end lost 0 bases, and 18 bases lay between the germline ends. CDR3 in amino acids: CAISTTFTGISYEQYF. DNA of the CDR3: TGTGCCATCAGCACAACATTCACAGGGATCTCCTACGAGCAGTACTTC.

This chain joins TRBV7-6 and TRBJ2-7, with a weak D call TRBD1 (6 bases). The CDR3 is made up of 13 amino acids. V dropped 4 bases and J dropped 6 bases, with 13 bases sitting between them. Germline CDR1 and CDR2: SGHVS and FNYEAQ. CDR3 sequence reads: CASSSGTGFEQYF. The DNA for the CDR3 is TGTGCCAGCAGCTCCGGAACAGGGTTCGAGCAGTACTTC. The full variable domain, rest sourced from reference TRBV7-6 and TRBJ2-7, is GAGVSQSPRYKVTKRGQDVALRCDPISGHVSLYWYRQALGQGPEFLTYFNYEAQQDKSGLPNDRFSAERPEGSISTLTIQRTEQRDSAMYRCASSSGTGFEQYFGPGTRLTVT.

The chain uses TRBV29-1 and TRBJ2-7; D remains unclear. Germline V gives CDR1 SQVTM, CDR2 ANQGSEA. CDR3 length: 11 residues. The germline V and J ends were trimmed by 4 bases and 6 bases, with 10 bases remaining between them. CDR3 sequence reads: CSVGSGVEQYF. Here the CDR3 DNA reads TGCAGCGTTGGCTCAGGTGTCGAGCAGTACTTC.

The CDR3 loop reads CASSGQGRPAEAFF. CDR3 DNA: TGTGCCAGCAGTGGACAGGGTCGGCCGGCTGAAGCTTTCTTT. This chain connects TRBV25-1 to TRBJ1-1, with TRBD1 identical over 7 bases. V dropped 4 bases and J dropped 6; count of bases not matched to a gene: 8. The CDR3 consists of 14 residues. From germline, CDR1 is MGHDK and CDR2 SYGVNS.

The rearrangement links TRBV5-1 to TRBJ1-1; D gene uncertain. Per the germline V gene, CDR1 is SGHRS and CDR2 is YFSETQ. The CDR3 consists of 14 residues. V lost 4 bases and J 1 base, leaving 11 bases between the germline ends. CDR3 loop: CASSRGSANTEAFF. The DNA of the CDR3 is TGCGCCAGCAGCCGAGGGAGCGCGAACACTGAAGCTTTCTTT.

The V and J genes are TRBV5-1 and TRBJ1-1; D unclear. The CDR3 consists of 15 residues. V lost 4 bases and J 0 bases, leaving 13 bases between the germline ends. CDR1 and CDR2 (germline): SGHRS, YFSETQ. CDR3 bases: TGCGCCAGCAGCCCAGTGGCACAGATGAACACTGAAGCTTTCTTT. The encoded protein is CASSPVAQMNTEAFF.

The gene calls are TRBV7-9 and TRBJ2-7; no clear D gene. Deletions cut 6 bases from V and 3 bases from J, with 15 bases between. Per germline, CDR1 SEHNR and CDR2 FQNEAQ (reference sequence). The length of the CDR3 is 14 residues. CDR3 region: CASSPIGSFYEQYF. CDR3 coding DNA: TGTGCCAGCAGTCCTATCGGGTCATTCTACGAGCAGTACTTC.

The CDR3 is CASSAGLPRETQYF. As DNA, the CDR3 is TGTGCCAGCAGCGCAGGACTGCCGCGGGAGACCCAGTACTTC. The chain couples TRBV9 to TRBJ2-5; possible D gene TRBD2, 5 bases. V was shortened by 3 bases and J by 5 bases, with 14 bases between the two germline ends. The CDR3 totals 14 residues. Germline lookup yields CDR1 SGDLS and CDR2 YYNGEE.

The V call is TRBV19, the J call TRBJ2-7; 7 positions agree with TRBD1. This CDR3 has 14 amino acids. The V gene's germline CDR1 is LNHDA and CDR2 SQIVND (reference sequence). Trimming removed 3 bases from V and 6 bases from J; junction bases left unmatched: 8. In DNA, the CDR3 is TGTGCCAGTAGTATCCGTGACAGGGCGGGCGAGCAGTACTTC. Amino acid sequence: CASSIRDRAGEQYF.

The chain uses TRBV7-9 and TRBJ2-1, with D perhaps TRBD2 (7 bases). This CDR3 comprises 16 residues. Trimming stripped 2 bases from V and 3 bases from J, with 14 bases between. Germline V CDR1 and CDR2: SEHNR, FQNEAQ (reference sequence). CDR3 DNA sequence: TGTGCCAGCAGCTTAACCCTCGGGGGGCTCTACAATGAGCAGTTCTTC. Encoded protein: CASSLTLGGLYNEQFF.

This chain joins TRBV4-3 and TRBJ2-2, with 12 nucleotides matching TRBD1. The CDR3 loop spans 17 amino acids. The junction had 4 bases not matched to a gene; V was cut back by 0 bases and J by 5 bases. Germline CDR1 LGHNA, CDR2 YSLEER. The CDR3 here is CASSQDGTGGNTGELFF. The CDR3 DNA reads TGCGCCAGCAGCCAAGACGGGACAGGGGGCAATACCGGGGAGCTGTTTTTT.

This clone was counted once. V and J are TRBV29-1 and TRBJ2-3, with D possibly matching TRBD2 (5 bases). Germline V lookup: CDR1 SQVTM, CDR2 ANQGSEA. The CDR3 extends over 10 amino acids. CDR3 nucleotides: TGCAGGGGAGACACAGATACGCAGTATTTT. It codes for CRGDTDTQYF.

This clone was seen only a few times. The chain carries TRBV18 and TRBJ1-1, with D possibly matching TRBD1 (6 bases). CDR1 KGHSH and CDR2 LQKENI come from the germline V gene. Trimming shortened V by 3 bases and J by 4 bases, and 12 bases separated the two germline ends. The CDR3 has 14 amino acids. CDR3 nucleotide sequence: TGTGCCAGCTCACCCCCCGGACAGCCCACTGAAGCTTTCTTT. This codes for CASSPPGQPTEAFF.

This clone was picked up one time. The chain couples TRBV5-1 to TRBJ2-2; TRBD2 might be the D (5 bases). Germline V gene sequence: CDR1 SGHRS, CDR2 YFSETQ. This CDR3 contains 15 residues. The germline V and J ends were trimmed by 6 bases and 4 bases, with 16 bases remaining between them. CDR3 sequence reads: CASTQSGKGTGELFF. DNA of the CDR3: TGCGCCAGCACCCAGTCGGGAAAGGGCACCGGGGAGCTGTTTTTT.